The 7 T cell receptor beta chains listed next were all sequenced from one sample in a study of beta chain features in type 1 diabetes. The study reverse transcribed the entire isolated RNA, so it sequenced expressed TCRB transcripts. Only in-frame clones appear in the TCRdb table, and some are missing; sequencing was by immunoSEQ multiplex PCR. The repertoire includes under 350,000 clones, about 8.5% of them detected once, and roughly 0.94% sits in the top ten. Source material: central memory CD4+ T cells from blood. The source is a woman in her late teens or twenties in good health.

V usage is TRBV4-2 and J usage is TRBJ2-1, with 10 nucleotides matching TRBD2. Germline V CDR1 and CDR2: LGHNA, YNFKEQ. V dropped 0 bases and J dropped 7; count of bases not matched to a gene: 9. The CDR3 loop spans 17 amino acids. The CDR3, as DNA: TGTGCCAGCAGCCAAGATCCCCCTAGCGGGAGTATGAATGAGCAGTTCTTC. It is translated as CASSQDPPSGSMNEQFF.

This clone was seen at least ten times. The chain uses TRBV7-2 and TRBJ2-1; D call uncertain. Per the germline V gene, CDR1 is SGHTA and CDR2 is FQGNSA. V was shortened by 2 bases and J by 8 bases, with 10 bases between the two germline ends. CDR3 size: 13 residues. The CDR3 bases are TGTGCCAGCAGCTTAAGACCTACGGATGAGCAGTTCTTC. Translated: CASSLRPTDEQFF.

In regard to this clone: Other DNA variants within this sample encode the same CDR3. This sequence joins TRBV7-2 and TRBJ2-7, with 9 nucleotides matching TRBD2. The germline V gene has CDR1 SGHTA and CDR2 FQGNSA. The V segment lost 5 bases and the J segment 0 bases; nucleotides outside the gene matches: 2. The CDR3 length is 14 residues. CDR3 in amino acids: CASSQLAGSYEQYF. CDR3 nucleotides: TGTGCCAGCAGCCAACTAGCGGGCTCCTACGAGCAGTACTTC.

The chain combines TRBV18 with TRBJ1-1; possible D gene TRBD1, 5 bases. From germline, CDR1 is KGHSH and CDR2 LQKENI. The CDR3 contains 15 residues. V was clipped by 1 base and J by 3 bases, with 12 bases between them. CDR3 nucleotide sequence: TGTGCCAGCTCACCACGGGCAGGGCTAGACACTGAAGCTTTCTTT. Translation: CASSPRAGLDTEAFF.

This clone was counted a few times. This rearrangement joins TRBV5-1 to TRBJ2-7, with D hard to call. The CDR3 is made up of 12 amino acids. The V end was cut by 4 bases, the J end by 1 base, with 6 bases between. From germline, CDR1 is SGHRS and CDR2 YFSETQ. The CDR3 DNA reads TGCGCCAGCAGCCTCAGGTCCTACGAGCAGTACTTC. Protein product: CASSLRSYEQYF.

This clone has more than one count but fewer than ten. It is likely a read error: a sequence one base away is far more abundant. The chain couples TRBV9 to TRBJ2-7; TRBD1 matches at 7 bases. CDR1 and CDR2 from the germline V gene are SGDLS and YYNGEE. V lost 3 bases and J lost 3; bases outside the gene matches: 12. The CDR3 extends over 16 amino acids. The DNA for the CDR3 is TGTGCCAGCAGCGCCACCCCGGACAGGCTTATCTACGAGCAGTACTTC. The encoded protein is CASSATPDRLIYEQYF.

This clone showed up just a few times. This chain links TRBV4-3 with TRBJ2-3; D not resolved. CDR1 and CDR2 from the germline V gene are LGHNA and YSLEER. This CDR3 region has 14 residues. Between the trimmed V and J ends, which lost 0 bases and 1 base, there was a span of 5 bases. CDR3: CASSQDHRTDTQYF. The CDR3 DNA reads as TGCGCCAGCAGCCAAGATCACCGCACAGATACGCAGTATTTT.